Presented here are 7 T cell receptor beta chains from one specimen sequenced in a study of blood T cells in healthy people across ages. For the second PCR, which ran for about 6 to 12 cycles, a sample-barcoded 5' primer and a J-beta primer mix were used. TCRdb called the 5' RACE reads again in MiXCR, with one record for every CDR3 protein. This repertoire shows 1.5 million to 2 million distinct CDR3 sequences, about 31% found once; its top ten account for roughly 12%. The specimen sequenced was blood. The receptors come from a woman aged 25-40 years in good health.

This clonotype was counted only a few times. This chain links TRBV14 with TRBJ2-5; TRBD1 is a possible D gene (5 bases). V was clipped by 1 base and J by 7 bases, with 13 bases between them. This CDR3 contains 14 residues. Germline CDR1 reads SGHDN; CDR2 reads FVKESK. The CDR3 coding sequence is TGTGCCAGCAGCCAAGGGGGCCCTCGCGGGACCCAGTACTTC. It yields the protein CASSQGGPRGTQYF.

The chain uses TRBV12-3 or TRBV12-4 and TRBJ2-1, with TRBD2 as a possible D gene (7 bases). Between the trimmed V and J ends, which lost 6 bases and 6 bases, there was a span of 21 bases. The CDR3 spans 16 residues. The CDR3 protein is CASSPGVETGGNEQFF. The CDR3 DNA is TGTGCCAGCAGCCCAGGGGTCGAAACGGGGGGCAATGAGCAGTTCTTC.

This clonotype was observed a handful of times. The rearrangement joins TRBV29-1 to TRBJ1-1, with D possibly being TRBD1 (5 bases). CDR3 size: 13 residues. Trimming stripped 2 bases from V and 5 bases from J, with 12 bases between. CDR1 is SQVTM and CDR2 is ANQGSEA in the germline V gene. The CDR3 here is CSVEPAQGTEAFF. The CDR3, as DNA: TGCAGCGTTGAACCGGCGCAGGGAACTGAAGCTTTCTTT.

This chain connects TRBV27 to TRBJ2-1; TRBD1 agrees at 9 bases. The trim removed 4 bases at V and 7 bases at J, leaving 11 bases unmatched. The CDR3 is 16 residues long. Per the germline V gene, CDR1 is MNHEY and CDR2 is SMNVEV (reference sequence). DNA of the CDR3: TGTGCCAGCAGTTACCGGACAGGGGCAAGTAGGAATGAGCAGTTCTTC. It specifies CASSYRTGASRNEQFF.

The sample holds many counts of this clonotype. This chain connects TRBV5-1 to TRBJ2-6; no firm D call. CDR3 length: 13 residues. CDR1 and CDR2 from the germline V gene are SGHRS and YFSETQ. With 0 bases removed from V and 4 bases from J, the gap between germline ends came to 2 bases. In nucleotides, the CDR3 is TGCGCCAGCAGCTTGGACGGGGCCAACGTCCTGACTTTC. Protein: CASSLDGANVLTF.

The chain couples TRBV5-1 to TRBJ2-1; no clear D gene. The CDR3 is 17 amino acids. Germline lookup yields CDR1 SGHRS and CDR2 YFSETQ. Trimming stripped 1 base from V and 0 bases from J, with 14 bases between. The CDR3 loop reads CASSLKIGKSSYNEQFF. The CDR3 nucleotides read TGCGCCAGCAGCTTGAAAATCGGCAAGAGCTCCTACAATGAGCAGTTCTTC.

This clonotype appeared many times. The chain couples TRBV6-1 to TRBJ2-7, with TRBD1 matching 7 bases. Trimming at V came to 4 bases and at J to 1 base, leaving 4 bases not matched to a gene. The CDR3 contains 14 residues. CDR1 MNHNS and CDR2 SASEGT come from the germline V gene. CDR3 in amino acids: CASSAWDSSYEQYF. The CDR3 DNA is TGTGCCAGCAGTGCATGGGACAGTTCCTACGAGCAGTACTTC.